These T cell receptor beta chains were read from a single sample in a study of CD8 T cells in Susac syndrome. TCRdb redid the calling of the immunoSEQ multiplex PCR reads with MiXCR, one entry per CDR3 protein. Among some 150,000 distinct CDR3 sequences, 95% were seen once, and the ten largest hold 0.14%. The sample comprised CD4+ T cells from PBMCs. Receptors originate from a human donor with Susac syndrome. CDR3s include the opening cysteine and the closing phenylalanine or tryptophan. The order of the fields is V gene, J gene, clone size, D gene, CDR3 DNA, CDR3 protein. The D gene is left open where the match is weak. A row's size may be missing; if present it is once, few, many or a size class.

>TRBV5-1|TRBJ1-1|.|TRBD1
TGCGCCAGCAGCTCAGGGGGCGCGGGGACTGAAGCTTTCTTT
CASSSGGAGTEAFF
>TRBV30|TRBJ2-1|once|.
TGTGCCTGGGCCAGACTAGGGATTCATATGAATGAGCAGTTCTTC
CAWARLGIHMNEQFF
>TRBV5-1|TRBJ1-3|.|.
TGCGCCAGCAGCTTGGACCCGGACGTATACTCTGGAAACACCATATATTTT
CASSLDPDVYSGNTIYF
>TRBV28|TRBJ2-5|once|.
TGTGCCAGCAGTGCTTTGGGTGAGACCCAGTACTTC
CASSALGETQYF
>TRBV3-1|TRBJ2-1|.|.
TGTGCCAGCAGTCAATCAACTCTGTTCTTC
CASSQSTLFF
>TRBV15|TRBJ1-2|.|TRBD1
TGTGCCACCAGCAAGACAGGGCCCTATGGCTACACCTTC
CATSKTGPYGYTF
>TRBV12-5|TRBJ2-3|.|.
TGTGCTAGTCTCCAAGACAGACCTAGCACAGATACGCAGTATTTT
CASLQDRPSTDTQYF
>TRBV7-2|TRBJ1-1|.|.
TGTGCCAGCAGCTTAGGACGTGTGAACACTGAAGCTTTCTTT
CASSLGRVNTEAFF
>TRBV7-2|TRBJ2-1|.|.
TGTGCCAGCAGCTCCCCAGGAGACCCGGGACTCGCCCTCTACAATGAGCAGTTCTTC
CASSSPGDPGLALYNEQFF
>TRBV9|TRBJ2-5|.|.
TGTGCCAGCAGCGTGACTATCCAAGAGACCCAGTACTTC
CASSVTIQETQYF
>TRBV4-3|TRBJ2-6|.|.
TGCGCCAGCAGCCAGTCAGGGGCCGGGGCCAACGTCCTGACTTTC
CASSQSGAGANVLTF
>TRBV6-1|TRBJ1-2|few|TRBD1
TGTGCCAGCAGCGGACAGGGGCAGTATGGCTACACCTTC
CASSGQGQYGYTF
>TRBV24-1|TRBJ2-3|.|.
TGTGCCACCAGTGATCGGACTAGCACAGATACGCAGTATTTT
CATSDRTSTDTQYF
>TRBV3-1|TRBJ1-1|.|.
TGTGCCAGCAGACCGGCTATGAACACTGAAGCTTTCTTT
CASRPAMNTEAFF
>TRBV4-3|TRBJ1-2|.|.
TGCGCCAGCAGCCAAATTCACGGGATATCAGTAAGCTACACCTTC
CASSQIHGISVSYTF
>TRBV2|TRBJ2-7|.|.
TGTGCCAGAGGAGTTGCTTCTGGACAGAAGGGTATGGAGCAGTACTTC
CARGVASGQKGMEQYF
>TRBV28|TRBJ1-1|.|TRBD1
TGTGCCAGCAGGGGAGGGGGGACAGGTAACTTAGAAGCTTTCTTT
CASRGGGTGNLEAFF
>TRBV13|TRBJ2-7|once|TRBD2
TGTGCCAGCAGCCGCCTAGCGGGAGTTCGCGAGCAGTACTTC
CASSRLAGVREQYF
>TRBV9|TRBJ2-5|.|TRBD1
TGTGCCAGCAGCGCGGGACAGGGGGGCGAGACCCAGTACTTC
CASSAGQGGETQYF
>TRBV27|TRBJ1-1|.|.
TGTGCCAGCAGTTCCTACCGGGTCTTTCCCCCTGAAGCTTTCTTT
CASSSYRVFPPEAFF
>TRBV20-1|TRBJ1-4|.|.
TGCAGTGCTCCGAAGGAGGGCTCGTATGAAAAACTGTTTTTT
CSAPKEGSYEKLFF
>TRBV20-1|TRBJ2-6|.|.
TGCAGTGCTAGAAAACAGGGTAACGAAGCCAACGTCCTGACTTTC
CSARKQGNEANVLTF
>TRBV12-3/TRBV12-4|TRBJ1-2|.|.
TGTGCCAGCAGTTTAGAGCTCAGGGGTGGCTACACCTTC
CASSLELRGGYTF
>TRBV3-1|TRBJ1-1|.|.
TGTGCCAGCAGCCAAGATCGAGGGAACACTGAAGCTTTCTTT
CASSQDRGNTEAFF
>TRBV3-1|TRBJ2-2|.|.
TGTGCCAGCAGCCAAGACTGGGCCGGGGAGCTGTTTTTT
CASSQDWAGELFF
>TRBV5-1|TRBJ1-4|.|TRBD1
TGCGCCAGCAGCTCCGGGACAGGGAATGAAAAACTGTTTTTT
CASSSGTGNEKLFF
>TRBV7-3|TRBJ2-2|.|.
TGTGCCAGCAGCCAAACCAGGGAGAACACCGGGGAGCTGTTTTTT
CASSQTRENTGELFF
>TRBV5-1|TRBJ2-1|.|TRBD2
TGCGCCAGCAGCTTGGAAGGGACTAGCGGGGTGAGCTTCTTC
CASSLEGTSGVSFF
>TRBV15|TRBJ2-4|once|.
TGTGCCACCAGCATCCCGAAGAGTGACATTCAGTACTTC
CATSIPKSDIQYF
>TRBV24-1|TRBJ2-5|.|TRBD2
TGTGCCACCAGTGACTTTACCGGGACTAGACAAGAGACCCAGTACTTC
CATSDFTGTRQETQYF
>TRBV20-1|TRBJ2-5|once|TRBD1
TGCAGTGCTAGCGGACAGGACCAAGAGACCCAGTACTTC
CSASGQDQETQYF
>TRBV30|TRBJ1-3|.|TRBD1
TGTGCCTGGAGTCCGATGCGGACAGGGGTTGTTGGCGTCGGAAACACCATATATTTT
CAWSPMRTGVVGVGNTIYF
>TRBV6-5|TRBJ2-7|.|.
TGTGCCAGCACCTCTTTCAGATTCGAGCAGTACTTC
CASTSFRFEQYF
>TRBV28|TRBJ1-2|.|.
TGTGCCAGCAGTTTAGACCACCGAGTCGGCTACACCTTC
CASSLDHRVGYTF
>TRBV7-3|TRBJ2-1|.|.
TGTGCCAGCACCCCCGACGGCCTGGGCAATGAGCAGTTCTTC
CASTPDGLGNEQFF
>TRBV4-3|TRBJ2-7|.|TRBD2
TGCGCCAGCAGCCAAGGGCTAGCGGGAGTCGGCGAGCAGTACTTC
CASSQGLAGVGEQYF
>TRBV19|TRBJ2-5|.|.
TGTGCCAGTAGTACCGGGCAACTAGCTGGTGAGACCCAGTACTTC
CASSTGQLAGETQYF
>TRBV29-1|TRBJ2-7|.|TRBD1
TGCAGCGTTGCCTCCGGGACAGGGGCGGGACACGAGCAGTACTTC
CSVASGTGAGHEQYF
>TRBV2|TRBJ1-4|.|.
TGTGCCAGCAATCTCGTGACAACTAATGAAAAACTGTTTTTT
CASNLVTTNEKLFF
>TRBV20-1|TRBJ1-5|.|.
TGCAGTGCCCACGGCGGTATTGAGCCCCAGCATTTT
CSAHGGIEPQHF
>TRBV5-4|TRBJ2-3|.|TRBD2
TGTGCCAGCAGCCGACAGCGGGATGCAGCGTCTACGCAGTATTTT
CASSRQRDAASTQYF
>TRBV20-1|TRBJ1-2|.|.
TGCAGTGCTAGAGTGGTCTCAGGTGGTGGCTACACCTTC
CSARVVSGGGYTF
>TRBV6-5|TRBJ2-7|.|.
TGTGCCAGCAGTTGGTCGGACAGCAGCTCCTACGAGCAGTACTTC
CASSWSDSSSYEQYF
>TRBV12-3/TRBV12-4|TRBJ2-1|few|TRBD2
TGTGCCAGCAGTTTGGGGACTAGTGCCAATGAGCAGTTCTTC
CASSLGTSANEQFF
>TRBV3-1|TRBJ2-5|.|TRBD2
TGTGCCAGCAGCCAAGATCCCCTAGCGGGGGCCCAAGAGACCCAGTACTTC
CASSQDPLAGAQETQYF
>TRBV30|TRBJ1-4|.|TRBD1
TGTGCCTGGAGTACGGGACAGCCGAGGGGAAGGGATGAAAAACTGTTTTTT
CAWSTGQPRGRDEKLFF
>TRBV20-1|TRBJ2-3|once|TRBD2
TGCAGTGCCGTCGGACTAGCGGGAATCGCAGATACGCAGTATTTT
CSAVGLAGIADTQYF
>TRBV20-1|TRBJ2-1|.|.
TGCAGTGTAGAGCGGAATGCCTACAATGAGCAGTTCTTC
CSVERNAYNEQFF
>TRBV6-2/TRBV6-3|TRBJ2-1|.|TRBD2
TGTGCCAGCAGTTACTCCTTTACTAGCGGGGACTTCTTC
CASSYSFTSGDFF
>TRBV29-1|TRBJ1-2|.|.
TGCAGCGTTGGAACCGCCGAGGGCTACACCTTC
CSVGTAEGYTF
>TRBV7-6|TRBJ1-6|.|.
TGTGCCAGCAGCTTAGGAGAGGGCCCTAACTCACCCCTCCACTTT
CASSLGEGPNSPLHF
>TRBV5-1|TRBJ1-5|.|.
TGCGCCAGCAGCACCGGTTCGGGTCAGCCCCAGCATTTT
CASSTGSGQPQHF
>TRBV20-1|TRBJ1-2|.|.
TGCAGCCTTACCGCGGGTCTAAACTATGGCTACACCTTC
CSLTAGLNYGYTF
>TRBV12-3/TRBV12-4|TRBJ1-1|.|.
TGTGCCAGCAAGCTGGGGGGGGGCAGGCCGGGCACTGAAGCTTTCTTT
CASKLGGGRPGTEAFF
>TRBV9|TRBJ1-5|once|.
TGTGCCAGCAGCGTAGCTGAGGGTGGGCAGCCCCAGCATTTT
CASSVAEGGQPQHF
>TRBV7-8|TRBJ2-7|.|TRBD2
TGTGCCAGCAGCCGGACTAGCGGGAGGGCCGGAAGCTCCTACGAGCAGTACTTC
CASSRTSGRAGSSYEQYF
>TRBV30|TRBJ1-1|.|.
TGTGCCTGGAGTCTACCAGGGGCTGAAGCTTTCTTT
CAWSLPGAEAFF